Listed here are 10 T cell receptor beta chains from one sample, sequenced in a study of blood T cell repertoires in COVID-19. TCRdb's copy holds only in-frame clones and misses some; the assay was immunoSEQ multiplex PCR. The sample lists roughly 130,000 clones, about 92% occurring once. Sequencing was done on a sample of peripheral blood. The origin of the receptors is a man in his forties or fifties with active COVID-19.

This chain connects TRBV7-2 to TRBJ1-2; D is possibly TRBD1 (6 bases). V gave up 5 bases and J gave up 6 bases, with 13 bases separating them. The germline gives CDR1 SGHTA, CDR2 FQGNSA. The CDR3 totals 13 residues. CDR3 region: CASSRGAGDGYTF. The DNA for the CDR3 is TGTGCCAGCAGCCGAGGGGCAGGGGATGGCTACACCTTC.

CDR3 in DNA: TGTGCCAGTAGCTCTCAGGGCCACCACCCTTATGGCTACACCTTC. Residues: CASSSQGHHPYGYTF. The genes are TRBV19 and TRBJ1-2, with D possibly being TRBD1 (5 bases). The length of the CDR3 is 15 residues. V dropped 6 bases and J dropped 5 bases, with 19 bases sitting between them. CDR1 is LNHDA, CDR2 SQIVND, per germline (reference sequence).

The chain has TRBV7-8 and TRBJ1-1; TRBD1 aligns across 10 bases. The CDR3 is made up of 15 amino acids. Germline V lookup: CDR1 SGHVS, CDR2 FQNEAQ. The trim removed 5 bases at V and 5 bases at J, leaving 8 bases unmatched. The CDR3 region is CASSARTGGSTEAFF. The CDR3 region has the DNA TGTGCCAGCAGCGCCCGGACAGGGGGGAGTACTGAAGCTTTCTTT.

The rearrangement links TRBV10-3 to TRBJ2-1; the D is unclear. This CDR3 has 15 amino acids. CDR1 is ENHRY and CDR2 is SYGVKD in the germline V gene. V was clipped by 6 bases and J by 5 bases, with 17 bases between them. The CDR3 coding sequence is TGTGCCATCAGCCTTAGCTCCGGAGAAAACAATGAGCAGTTCTTC. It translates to CAISLSSGENNEQFF.

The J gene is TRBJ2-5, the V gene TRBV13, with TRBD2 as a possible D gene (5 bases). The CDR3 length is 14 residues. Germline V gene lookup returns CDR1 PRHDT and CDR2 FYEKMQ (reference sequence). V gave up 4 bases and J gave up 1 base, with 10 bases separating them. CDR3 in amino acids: CASSSGLSQETQYF. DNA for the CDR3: TGTGCCAGCAGCTCAGGACTGAGCCAAGAGACCCAGTACTTC.

CDR3 protein: CASRQQETQYF. Here the CDR3 DNA reads TGTGCCAGCAGACAACAAGAGACCCAGTACTTC. V gene TRBV2 combines with J gene TRBJ2-5, with unresolved D. The germline V and J ends were trimmed by 6 bases and 2 bases, with 4 bases remaining between them. This CDR3 spans 11 amino acids. Germline V CDR1 and CDR2: SNHLY, FYNNEI.

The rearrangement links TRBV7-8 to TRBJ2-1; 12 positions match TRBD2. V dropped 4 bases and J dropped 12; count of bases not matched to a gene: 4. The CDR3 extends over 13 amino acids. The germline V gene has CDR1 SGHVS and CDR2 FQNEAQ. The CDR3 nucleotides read TGTGCCAGCAGCTGGGGACTAGCGGGTGGGCAGTTCTTC. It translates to CASSWGLAGGQFF.

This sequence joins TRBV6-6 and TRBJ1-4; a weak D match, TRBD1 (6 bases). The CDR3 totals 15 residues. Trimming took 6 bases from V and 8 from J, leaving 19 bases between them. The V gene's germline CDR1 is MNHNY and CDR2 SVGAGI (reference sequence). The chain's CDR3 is CASRTGGGTKEKLFF. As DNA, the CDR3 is TGTGCCAGCAGGACGGGTGGGGGCACGAAGGAAAAACTGTTTTTT.

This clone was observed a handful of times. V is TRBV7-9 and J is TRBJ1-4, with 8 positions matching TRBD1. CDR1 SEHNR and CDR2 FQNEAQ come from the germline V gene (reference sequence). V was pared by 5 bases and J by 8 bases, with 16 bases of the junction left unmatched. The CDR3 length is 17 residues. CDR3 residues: CASSPGQGPGGGEKLFF. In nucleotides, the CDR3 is TGTGCCAGCAGCCCTGGACAGGGACCCGGAGGGGGCGAAAAACTGTTTTTT.

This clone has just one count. As DNA, the CDR3 is TGTGCCAGCAGCTTAGAAGCGGGAGGAACCTACGAGCAGTACGTC. It is translated as CASSLEAGGTYEQYV. The chain carries TRBV11-2 and TRBJ2-7; TRBD2 aligns across 9 bases. Germline V gene lookup returns CDR1 SGHAT and CDR2 FQNNGV. With 0 bases clipped from V and 2 bases from J, the junction kept 2 bases outside the gene matches. The CDR3 is 15 residues long.